This entry lists 21 T cell receptor beta chains sequenced from one sample in a study of blood T cells in healthy people across ages. Alongside a J-beta primer mix, a sample-barcoded 5' primer served in a second PCR lasting roughly 7 to 12 cycles. TCRdb recomputed calls from the 5' RACE reads with MiXCR, one row per CDR3 protein. The sample lists more than 800,000 distinct CDR3 sequences, 29% occurring once. Sequenced sample: blood. All receptors derive from a woman aged 80 or over in good health.

This clonotype was detected ten times or more. The chain employs TRBV25-1 and TRBJ1-6; D ambiguous. This CDR3 comprises 13 residues. Trimming stripped 4 bases from V and 7 bases from J, with 8 bases between. Germline V CDR1 and CDR2: MGHDK, SYGVNS. The CDR3 protein is CASSGSGNSPLHF. The CDR3 bases are TGTGCCAGCAGTGGCTCCGGGAATTCACCCCTCCACTTT. Full variable domain (missing parts from reference TRBV25-1 and TRBJ1-6): EADIYQTPRYLVIGTGKKITLECSQTMGHDKMYWYQQDPGMELHLIHYSYGVNSTEKGDLSSESTVSRIRTEHFPLTLESARPSHTSQYLCASSGSGNSPLHFGNGTRLTVT.

Regarding this clonotype: This may be a read error: a much more frequent sequence differs by one nucleotide. This sequence joins TRBV7-9 and TRBJ1-2; D is undetermined. Looked up from germline, CDR1 is SEHNR and CDR2 is FQNEAQ (reference sequence). The CDR3 is 14 residues long. The CDR3 DNA sequence: TGTGCCAGCAGCTTAGCGGCTGAAGACTATGGCAACACCTTC. Its protein is CASSLAAEDYGNTF.

This clonotype was picked up many times. This chain links TRBV7-2 with TRBJ2-1; TRBD2 matches 10 bases. The junction had 5 bases not matched to a gene; V was cut back by 4 bases and J by 8 bases. Germline CDR1 and CDR2: SGHTA and FQGNSA. The CDR3 contains 14 residues. The CDR3 DNA follows: TGTGCCAGCAGCTCCGGGACTAGCGTATATGAGCAGTTCTTC. It yields the protein CASSSGTSVYEQFF.

The rearrangement joins TRBV5-1 to TRBJ1-1; 7 nucleotides line up with TRBD1. CDR1 and CDR2 from the germline V gene are SGHRS and YFSETQ. The V segment lost 4 bases and the J segment 4 bases; nucleotides outside the gene matches: 10. The CDR3 spans 15 residues. The CDR3 loop is CASSPRGTGVTEAFF. As DNA, the CDR3 is TGCGCCAGCAGCCCGCGCGGTACAGGGGTCACTGAAGCTTTCTTT.

This sequence joins TRBV7-2 and TRBJ1-3; 7 bases are shared with TRBD1. Trimming took 1 base from V and 3 from J; bases not matched to a gene: 6. The CDR3 totals 16 residues. CDR1 and CDR2 (germline): SGHTA, FQGNSA. CDR3 loop: CASSLVLTGVGNTIYF. The CDR3 bases are TGTGCCAGCAGCTTAGTTCTAACAGGGGTTGGAAACACCATATATTTT.

This clonotype was recorded a few times. The gene calls are TRBV7-2 and TRBJ1-1; unclear D gene. V dropped 2 bases and J dropped 4 bases, with 8 bases sitting between them. The CDR3 is 13 residues long. Per the germline V gene, CDR1 is SGHTA and CDR2 is FQGNSA. The CDR3 nucleotides read TGTGCCAGCAGCTTAAGCCTGGTCACTGAAGCTTTCTTT. It translates to CASSLSLVTEAFF.

This clonotype was seen more than once but under ten times. J is TRBJ1-1 and V is TRBV5-1; no firm D call. The V gene's germline CDR1 is SGHRS and CDR2 YFSETQ. The CDR3 consists of 13 residues. V dropped 1 base and J dropped 0 bases, with 4 bases sitting between them. The CDR3 region has the DNA TGCGCCAGCAGCTTGAAGATGAACACTGAAGCTTTCTTT. Protein: CASSLKMNTEAFF.

There are many counts of this clonotype. The chain combines TRBV12-3 or TRBV12-4 with TRBJ1-5; unclear D gene. Trimming cost V 7 bases and J 9 bases, with 10 bases left between them. The CDR3 is made up of 11 amino acids. Here the CDR3 reads CASIGLGPQHF. The CDR3 DNA sequence: TGTGCCAGCATTGGGTTAGGGCCCCAGCATTTT.

This clonotype was detected ten times or more. The chain carries TRBV4-3 and TRBJ2-7, with 7 bases that match TRBD1. The CDR3 is 16 residues long. V gave up 0 bases and J gave up 3 bases; unmatched junction bases: 8. Germline lookup yields CDR1 LGHNA and CDR2 YSLEER. CDR3: CASSQELTGVFYEQYF. As DNA, the CDR3 is TGCGCCAGCAGCCAAGAGTTAACAGGGGTTTTCTACGAGCAGTACTTC.

The table lists this clonotype with many counts. The chain has TRBV6-5 and TRBJ2-7, with 9 bases identical to TRBD1. V dropped 6 bases and J dropped 5; count of bases not matched to a gene: 8. The CDR3 has 14 amino acids. Germline CDR1 MNHEY, CDR2 SVGAGI. CDR3 loop: CASSPGQGGHEQYF. DNA of the CDR3: TGTGCCAGCAGCCCGGGACAGGGCGGCCACGAGCAGTACTTC.

This clonotype was seen a handful of times. The rearrangement joins TRBV27 to TRBJ2-2; no clear D gene. The germline CDR1 and CDR2 sequences are MNHEY and SMNVEV (reference sequence). Trimming cost V 4 bases and J 6 bases, with 6 bases left between them. This CDR3 has 12 amino acids. The DNA of the CDR3 is TGTGCCAGCAGTTATCCCGCCGGGGAGCTGTTTTTT. It translates to CASSYPAGELFF.

This clonotype showed up many times. This chain links TRBV12-3 or TRBV12-4 with TRBJ2-5; D uncertain. The CDR3 covers 13 residues. V was shortened by 4 bases and J by 4 bases, with 10 bases between the two germline ends. The CDR3 spells CASSSDMTETQYF. DNA of the CDR3: TGTGCCAGCAGTTCTGACATGACAGAGACCCAGTACTTC.

Comment on this clonotype: This may stem from a read error, because a much larger clone lies one nucleotide away. The chain joins TRBV6-2 or TRBV6-3 to TRBJ2-1, with D perhaps matching TRBD1 (6 bases). The CDR3 is made up of 13 amino acids. The V gene's germline CDR1 is MNHEY and CDR2 SVGEGT. Trimming removed 8 bases from V and 6 bases from J, with 14 bases in between. The CDR3 is CASAPLGGNEQFF. DNA for the CDR3: TGTGCCAGCGCTCCTCTAGGGGGCAATGAGCAGTTCTTC.

There are many counts of this clonotype. The chain couples TRBV29-1 to TRBJ2-4; no clear D. The V gene lost 0 bases and the J gene lost 9 bases, with 18 bases spanning the gap. The CDR3 is 15 amino acids. The V gene's germline CDR1 is SQVTM and CDR2 ANQGSEA. CDR3 bases: TGCAGCGTTGAAGATAGTCCTGGTCCCCTTGGCATTCAGTACTTC. It specifies CSVEDSPGPLGIQYF.

Details on this clonotype: A much larger clone differs by one base, so this may be a read error. The chain uses TRBV20-1 and TRBJ2-1; 10 nucleotides align to TRBD2. The better agreement between TRBJ2-7 and the DNA end casts doubt on the J call. Looked up from germline, CDR1 is DFQATT and CDR2 is SNEGSKA (reference sequence). CDR3 length: 14 residues. The CDR3 bases are TGCAGTGCTCGACGGGGGACTAGCGAAAATGAGCAGTACTTC. It is translated as CSARRGTSENEQYF.

The sample holds a few counts of this clonotype. The chain couples TRBV20-1 to TRBJ1-2; a weak D match, TRBD1 (5 bases). V lost 4 bases and J lost 6, with 15 bases in between. This CDR3 has 13 residues. Germline CDR1 reads DFQATT; CDR2 reads SNEGSKA (reference sequence). CDR3 DNA: TGCAGTGCTATCCGTGGGGCCCGCGATGGCTACACCTTC. It yields the protein CSAIRGARDGYTF.

The chain links TRBV7-2 to TRBJ1-6; D is unclear. Germline V CDR1 and CDR2: SGHTA, FQGNSA. The CDR3 length is 15 residues. Between the trimmed V and J ends, which lost 1 base and 8 bases, there was a span of 12 bases. As DNA, the CDR3 is TGTGCCAGCAGCTTAGGGCGGTCAGTTTATTCACCCCTCCACTTT. Amino acid sequence: CASSLGRSVYSPLHF.

With regard to this clonotype: Just one base apart from a much larger clone, this may be a read error. J is TRBJ2-7 and V is TRBV6-2 or TRBV6-3, with D tentatively TRBD2 (6 bases). The CDR3 length is 14 residues. The V gene's germline CDR1 is MNHEY and CDR2 SVGEGT. The CDR3 is CTSSWGGDSYERYF. The DNA of the CDR3 is TGTACCAGCAGTTGGGGCGGGGATAGCTACGAGCGGTACTTC.

This clonotype was counted between two and nine times. The chain is built from TRBV7-2 and TRBJ2-4; D might be TRBD2 (5 bases). Germline loops: CDR1 SGHTA, CDR2 FQGNSA. This CDR3 has 18 amino acids. V lost 1 base, J lost 13 bases, and 29 bases lay in between. CDR3 loop: CASSLVLLVGKRYNEQYF. For the CDR3, the DNA is TGTGCCAGCAGCTTAGTCTTACTAGTGGGTAAGAGGTACAATGAGCAGTACTTC.

Of note for this clonotype: A much larger clone is a single base away; this may be a read error. J is TRBJ2-1 and V is TRBV9, with 11 bases that match TRBD2. Germline V gene lookup returns CDR1 SGDLS and CDR2 YYNGEE. This CDR3 spans 16 amino acids. CDR3 amino acids: CASSVGTSGGHNGQFF. The CDR3 bases are TGTGCCAGCAGCGTAGGTACTAGCGGGGGACACAATGGGCAGTTCTTC.

This clonotype was recorded at least ten times. The gene calls are TRBV9 and TRBJ2-3; D not resolved. Trimming shortened V by 0 bases and J by 6 bases, and 17 bases separated the two germline ends. Germline CDR1 reads SGDLS; CDR2 reads YYNGEE. CDR3 size: 16 residues. The CDR3 nucleotides are TGTGCCAGCAGCGTAGTTCCCGGGCCTACAAGGGATACGCAGTATTTT. Protein product: CASSVVPGPTRDTQYF.